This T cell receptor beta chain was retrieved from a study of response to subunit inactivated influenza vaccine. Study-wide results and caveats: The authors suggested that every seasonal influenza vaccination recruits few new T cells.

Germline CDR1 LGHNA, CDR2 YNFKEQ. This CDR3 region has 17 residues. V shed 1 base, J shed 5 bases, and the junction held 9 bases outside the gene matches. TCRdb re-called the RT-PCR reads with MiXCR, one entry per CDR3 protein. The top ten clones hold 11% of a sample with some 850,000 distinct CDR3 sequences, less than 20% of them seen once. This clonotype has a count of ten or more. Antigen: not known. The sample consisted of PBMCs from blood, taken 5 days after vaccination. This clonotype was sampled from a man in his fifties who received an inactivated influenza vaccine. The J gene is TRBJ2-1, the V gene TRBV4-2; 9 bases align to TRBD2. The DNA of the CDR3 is TGTGCCAGCAGCCAAGGTCAGGGGCTAGCGGGAAACAATGAGCAGTTCTTC. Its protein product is CASSQGQGLAGNNEQFF.